These T cell receptor beta chains were read from a single sample in a study of cytomegalovirus exposure and HLA in healthy donors. Assay: immunoSEQ multiplex PCR; the TCRdb copy retains only in-frame clones and omits some. Counted here are 150,000 to 180,000 clones, 70% to 80% occurring once; the ten biggest clones make up 7.7%. Material for sequencing was PBMCs. The receptors stem from a man aged 30 to 39 in good health and CMV-seropositive. CDR3s include the opening cysteine and the closing phenylalanine or tryptophan. Each record gives: CDR3 DNA, CDR3 protein, D gene, V gene, J gene, clone size. The D gene is left open where the match is weak. Size is stated for part of the rows, as once, few or many counts, or as a class when the clone is expanded.

CDR3nt: TGTGCCAGCAGCCCCCCAGAGCGGGGGGTTAATGAGCAGTTCTTC; CDR3aa: CASSPPERGVNEQFF; d_gene: TRBD2; v_gene: TRBV9; j_gene: TRBJ2-1; abundance: -
CDR3nt: TGTGCCAGCAGTTTACAGGTGGGCTATGGCTACACCTTC; CDR3aa: CASSLQVGYGYTF; d_gene: -; v_gene: TRBV28; j_gene: TRBJ1-2; abundance: few
CDR3nt: TGTGCCAGCAGCTTATCCACTAGCGGGGGCTCAGGGGAGCAGTTCTTC; CDR3aa: CASSLSTSGGSGEQFF; d_gene: TRBD2; v_gene: TRBV7-8; j_gene: TRBJ2-1; abundance: few
CDR3nt: TGCAGCGTTGATGAGGGGGCGAGCACAGATACGCAGTATTTT; CDR3aa: CSVDEGASTDTQYF; d_gene: TRBD1; v_gene: TRBV29-1; j_gene: TRBJ2-3; abundance: -
CDR3nt: TGCGCCAGCAGGACAGCGGGGGACACTGAAGCTTTCTTT; CDR3aa: CASRTAGDTEAFF; d_gene: -; v_gene: TRBV5-1; j_gene: TRBJ1-1; abundance: -
CDR3nt: TGTGCCAGCAGCGGCGGGACAGGGGGTCACAATGAGCAGTTCTTC; CDR3aa: CASSGGTGGHNEQFF; d_gene: TRBD1; v_gene: TRBV9; j_gene: TRBJ2-1; abundance: -
CDR3nt: TGTGCCAGCAGTTTTGTTGGACTAGCGGGATCTCTCGAGCAGTACTTC; CDR3aa: CASSFVGLAGSLEQYF; d_gene: TRBD2; v_gene: TRBV28; j_gene: TRBJ2-7; abundance: -
CDR3nt: TGTGCCAGCAACTCCGGGACAGGGGCCCTGTTGTCGCGGCCCCAGCATTTT; CDR3aa: CASNSGTGALLSRPQHF; d_gene: TRBD1; v_gene: TRBV7-8; j_gene: TRBJ1-5; abundance: -
CDR3nt: TGCGCCAGCAGCCAGGTAGGACAGGGAAAGAAGCAGTACTTC; CDR3aa: CASSQVGQGKKQYF; d_gene: TRBD1; v_gene: TRBV4-1; j_gene: TRBJ2-7; abundance: -
CDR3nt: TGTGCCAGCAGCGCTAAGAGCTCCTACAATGAGCAGTTCTTC; CDR3aa: CASSAKSSYNEQFF; d_gene: -; v_gene: TRBV9; j_gene: TRBJ2-1; abundance: -
CDR3nt: TGCGCCAGCAGCTTGGGGCCTAGCGGGAGAGAGGTATTTGGGCAGTACTTC; CDR3aa: CASSLGPSGREVFGQYF; d_gene: TRBD2; v_gene: TRBV5-1; j_gene: TRBJ2-7; abundance: -
CDR3nt: TGCGCCAGCAGCCCGGGGGGCGGGTCTTACCCTGCCAGCTACACCTTC; CDR3aa: CASSPGGGSYPASYTF; d_gene: -; v_gene: TRBV5-1; j_gene: TRBJ1-2; abundance: -
CDR3nt: TGTGCCAGCTCACCAGGCAGTTCCTACGAGCAGTACTTC; CDR3aa: CASSPGSSYEQYF; d_gene: -; v_gene: TRBV18; j_gene: TRBJ2-7; abundance: -
CDR3nt: TGCAGCGTTGAAGCTAACATCGGGTCCGTTGGAAACACCATATATTTT; CDR3aa: CSVEANIGSVGNTIYF; d_gene: -; v_gene: TRBV29-1; j_gene: TRBJ1-3; abundance: -
CDR3nt: TGTGCCAGCAGCGGATTCGCCGGGACACGAGAGACCCAGTACTTC; CDR3aa: CASSGFAGTRETQYF; d_gene: -; v_gene: TRBV9; j_gene: TRBJ2-5; abundance: few
CDR3nt: -; CDR3aa: CSVGLGTTPARLTF; d_gene: -; v_gene: TRBV29-1; j_gene: TRBJ1-2; abundance: -
CDR3nt: TGTGCGAGTAGACAGGGAATTGCCTACGAGCAGTACTTC; CDR3aa: CASRQGIAYEQYF; d_gene: TRBD1; v_gene: TRBV7-8; j_gene: TRBJ2-7; abundance: few